The clone carrying this T cell receptor (beta chain) was picked up one time. The data stem from a study of OX40 agonist ivuxolimab in advanced cancers. The protocol was immunoSEQ multiplex PCR, while the TCRdb copy is restricted to in-frame clones and leaves out a portion. The sample carries about 91,000 clones, just over 85% recorded once. The CDR3 contains 14 residues. Trimming removed 6 bases at V and 5 bases at J, with 16 bases between. CDR1 is SEHNR and CDR2 is FQNEAQ in the germline V gene (reference sequence). The J gene is TRBJ1-2, the V gene TRBV7-9, with D perhaps TRBD1 (5 bases). This receptor was taken from an adult with an advanced solid tumor such as melanoma, head and neck, liver or kidney cancer. The source material was CD4+ or CD8+ T cells sorted from blood, sampled in a trial of the OX40 agonist ivuxolimab. The CDR3 region is CASRPEWGMYGYTF. In DNA, the CDR3 is TGTGCCAGCAGGCCCGAGTGGGGGATGTATGGCTACACCTTC. Filled out from reference TRBV7-9 and TRBJ1-2, the complete variable domain reads DTGVSQNPRHKITKRGQNVTFRCDPISEHNRLYWYRQTLGQGPEFLTYFQNEAQLEKSRLLSDRFSAERPKGSFSTLEIQRTEQGDSAMYLCASRPEWGMYGYTFGSGTRLTVV.